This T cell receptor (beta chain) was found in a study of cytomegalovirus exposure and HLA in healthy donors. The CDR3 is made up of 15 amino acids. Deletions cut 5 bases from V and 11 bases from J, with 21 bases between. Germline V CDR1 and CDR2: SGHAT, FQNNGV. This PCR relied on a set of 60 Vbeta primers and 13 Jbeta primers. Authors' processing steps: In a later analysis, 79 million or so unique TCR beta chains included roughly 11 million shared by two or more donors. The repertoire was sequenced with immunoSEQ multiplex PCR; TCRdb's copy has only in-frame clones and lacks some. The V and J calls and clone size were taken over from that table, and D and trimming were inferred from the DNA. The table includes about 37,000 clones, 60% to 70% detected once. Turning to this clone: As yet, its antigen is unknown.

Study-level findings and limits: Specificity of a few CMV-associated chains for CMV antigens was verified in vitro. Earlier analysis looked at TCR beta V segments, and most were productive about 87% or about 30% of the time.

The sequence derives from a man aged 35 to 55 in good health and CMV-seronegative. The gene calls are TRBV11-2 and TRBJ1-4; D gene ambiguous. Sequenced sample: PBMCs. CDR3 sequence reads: CASSLGVGGMGKLFF. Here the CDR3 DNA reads TGTGCCAGCAGCCTCGGGGTAGGAGGAATGGGGAAACTGTTTTTT.